The 16 T cell receptor beta chains below come from one sample, sequenced in a study of OX40 agonist ivuxolimab in advanced cancers. Repertoires were generated with immunoSEQ multiplex PCR, while TCRdb's copy carries only in-frame clones and drops some. Of around 10,000 clones in the sample, about four fifths were seen once. The sample in question was CD4+ or CD8+ T cells sorted from blood, obtained in a trial of the OX40 agonist ivuxolimab. Source of these receptors: an adult with an advanced solid tumor such as melanoma, head and neck, liver or kidney cancer.

This chain links TRBV18 with TRBJ2-1; TRBD2 matches at 10 bases. With 8 bases clipped from V and 7 bases from J, the junction kept 5 bases outside the gene matches. This CDR3 has 13 amino acids. Germline V gene data show CDR1 as KGHSH and CDR2 as LQKENI. CDR3 sequence: CASEGLAVNEQFF. DNA of the CDR3: TGTGCCAGCGAAGGACTAGCGGTAAATGAGCAGTTCTTC.

The CDR3: CASSPTDRAGTDTQYF. The CDR3 DNA sequence: TGTGCCAGCAGCCCCACCGACAGGGCGGGTACAGATACGCAGTATTTT. The chain has TRBV16 and TRBJ2-3, with TRBD1 matching over 7 bases. The length of the CDR3 is 16 residues. CDR1 is KGHSY, CDR2 FQNENV, per germline. V was pared by 4 bases and J by 3 bases, with 10 bases of the junction left unmatched.

This clone was counted only a few times. The V call is TRBV5-1, the J call TRBJ2-4, with 8 bases aligning to TRBD2. The CDR3 loop spans 15 amino acids. Unmatched junction bases numbered 10, after V lost 7 bases and J lost 4 bases. The germline V gene encodes CDR1 SGHRS and CDR2 YFSETQ. In DNA form, the CDR3 reads TGCGCCAGCGGCATCGGGGGGGCGGCTAAAAACATTCAGTACTTC. It codes for CASGIGGAAKNIQYF.

The chain couples TRBV4-1 to TRBJ1-6, with no clear D. Germline CDR1 is MGHRA and CDR2 is YSYEKL. Trimming took 0 bases from V and 4 from J, leaving 10 bases between them. The CDR3 runs 16 residues. The CDR3 nucleotides read TGCGCCAGCAGCCAAGATGGAGGTGGATATAATTCACCCCTCCACTTT. Amino acid sequence: CASSQDGGGYNSPLHF.

The chain combines TRBV29-1 with TRBJ1-2; the D gene is possibly TRBD1 (5 bases). The germline V gene has CDR1 SQVTM and CDR2 ANQGSEA. V was pared by 2 bases and J by 7 bases, with 11 bases between. CDR3 length: 12 amino acids. For the CDR3, the DNA is TGCAGCGTTGAACGGGGACGCCTTGGCTACACCTTC. Translated, it gives CSVERGRLGYTF.

The rearrangement joins TRBV2 to TRBJ1-5, with TRBD1 matching 9 bases. The trim removed 5 bases at V and 7 bases at J, leaving 6 bases unmatched. This CDR3 spans 14 amino acids. CDR1 is SNHLY and CDR2 is FYNNEI in the germline V gene. DNA for the CDR3: TGTGCCAGCAGTTATACAGGGGGCGGACAGCCCCAGCATTTT. Amino acid sequence: CASSYTGGGQPQHF.

J is TRBJ1-2 and V is TRBV6-5; 8 nucleotides align to TRBD1. Germline-derived CDR1 and CDR2 are MNHEY and SVGAGI. This CDR3 is built from 12 residues. Germline trimming cut 5 bases from V and 6 bases from J; bases unmatched to any gene: 2. The CDR3 DNA follows: TGTGCCAGCAGTCAGGGGGCGGATGGCTACACCTTC. Amino acids: CASSQGADGYTF.

The rearrangement uses TRBV27 and TRBJ1-1; a weak D match, TRBD1 (5 bases). This CDR3 is built from 15 residues. Trimming stripped 5 bases from V and 0 bases from J, with 13 bases between. CDR1 is MNHEY and CDR2 is SMNVEV in the germline V gene (reference sequence). For the CDR3, the DNA is TGTGCCAGCAGTGGACTACAGGAGTTGAACACTGAAGCTTTCTTT. Residues: CASSGLQELNTEAFF.

This rearrangement joins TRBV11-2 to TRBJ1-2; no clear D. The CDR3 has 12 residues. CDR1 is SGHAT and CDR2 is FQNNGV in the germline V gene. Between the trimmed V and J ends, which lost 5 bases and 7 bases, there was a span of 11 bases. CDR3 nucleotides: TGTGCCAGCAGCCCATGGTTTGGTGGCTACACCTTC. It translates to CASSPWFGGYTF. Full variable domain (outside the CDR3, taken from reference TRBV11-2 and TRBJ1-2): EAGVAQSPRYKIIEKRQSVAFWCNPISGHATLYWYQQILGQGPKLLIQFQNNGVVDDSQLPKDRFSAERLKGVDSTLKIQPAKLEDSAVYLCASSPWFGGYTFGSGTRLTVV.

In this sample, this clone turned up a few times. The rearrangement links TRBV7-9 to TRBJ2-2, with 10 bases matching TRBD1. Germline loops: CDR1 SEHNR, CDR2 FQNEAQ (reference sequence). The CDR3 consists of 16 residues. The trim removed 5 bases at V and 4 bases at J, leaving 7 bases unmatched. The CDR3 is CASSPWTGGSTGELFF. The DNA for the CDR3 is TGTGCCAGCAGCCCATGGACAGGGGGGAGCACCGGGGAGCTGTTTTTT.

The rearrangement uses TRBV11-2 and TRBJ2-3; D possibly matches TRBD1 or TRBD2 (6 bases each). The germline CDR1 and CDR2 sequences are SGHAT and FQNNGV. This CDR3 comprises 13 residues. Trimming shortened V by 11 bases and J by 5 bases, and 17 bases separated the two germline ends. The CDR3 sequence is CAVQNGGKDTQYF. The CDR3 nucleotides are TGTGCCGTCCAGAACGGGGGCAAAGATACGCAGTATTTT.

The chain has TRBV6-6 and TRBJ2-7; D might be TRBD2 (6 bases). Trimming pared 6 bases from V and 2 bases from J, leaving 14 bases between. Germline CDR1 reads MNHNY; CDR2 reads SVGAGI (reference sequence). The CDR3 runs to 14 residues. CDR3 in DNA: TGTGCCAGCAGACAAGCGGGTGAAGCCTACGAGCAGTACTTC. Translated: CASRQAGEAYEQYF.

This clone has just a few counts. The V and J genes are TRBV7-8 and TRBJ1-2; D is undetermined. CDR1 and CDR2 from the germline V gene are SGHVS and FQNEAQ. V dropped 2 bases and J dropped 0 bases, with 13 bases sitting between them. This CDR3 is built from 16 residues. The CDR3 nucleotides are TGTGCCAGCAGCTTAAAGTCAACGGGAGCTAACTATGGCTACACCTTC. Translation: CASSLKSTGANYGYTF.

As to this clone: At one end, the junction sequence differs from germline, possibly due to a read error. The chain joins TRBV28 to TRBJ2-4; TRBD1 might be the D (6 bases). CDR3 size: 14 residues. The germline V gene has CDR1 MDHEN and CDR2 SYDVKM. The CDR3 DNA follows: TGTGCCAGCAGTTTAACAGGGATCAAAGACATTCAGTACTTC. Residues: CASSLTGIKDIQYF.

The chain has TRBV27 and TRBJ1-6; D gene unclear. Trimming took off 4 bases at V and 9 bases at J, with 10 bases between the two ends. Per the germline V gene, CDR1 is MNHEY and CDR2 is SMNVEV (reference sequence). The CDR3 is made up of 13 amino acids. The CDR3: CASSSPRISPLHF. The CDR3 region has the DNA TGTGCCAGCAGTTCCCCCCGGATTTCACCCCTCCACTTT.

The rearrangement uses TRBV25-1 and TRBJ2-5, with D hard to call. The CDR3 contains 15 residues. Trimming stripped 4 bases from V and 1 base from J, with 13 bases between. Germline-derived CDR1 and CDR2 are MGHDK and SYGVNS. The CDR3 reads CASSVKTTLQETQYF. The DNA for the CDR3 is TGTGCCAGCAGTGTAAAGACGACCCTCCAAGAGACCCAGTACTTC.